The rows below give T cell receptor beta chains drawn from one sample of a study of beta chain features in type 1 diabetes. Clones were sequenced by immunoSEQ multiplex PCR, and TCRdb holds only the in-frame ones, with some missing. The sample lists more than 350,000 clones, more than 9.5% occurring once. Sequenced input: naive CD4+ T cells from blood. These receptors all come from a woman between 18 and 29 years old in good health. CDR3s include the opening cysteine and the closing phenylalanine or tryptophan. D genes are given only for firm matches. Size is omitted from some rows. Given values are once, few, many or a class for expanded clones.

J: TRBJ1-2; size: -; D: -; V: TRBV28; CDR3: CASSAQGIGYGYTF; DNA: TGTGCCAGCAGTGCCCAGGGTATAGGCTATGGCTACACCTTC
J: TRBJ1-5; size: few; D: -; V: TRBV7-2; CDR3: CASSFLYGNQPQHF; DNA: TGTGCCAGCAGCTTTCTTTATGGCAATCAGCCCCAGCATTTT
J: TRBJ2-1; size: few; D: -; V: TRBV29-1; CDR3: CSVMEGSYNEQFF; DNA: TGCAGCGTGATGGAGGGTTCCTACAATGAGCAGTTCTTC
J: TRBJ2-1; size: -; D: TRBD2; V: TRBV9; CDR3: CASSYRGSSGSSYNEQFF; DNA: TGTGCCAGCAGCTACCGAGGGTCTAGCGGCAGCTCCTACAATGAGCAGTTCTTC
J: TRBJ2-2; size: few; D: -; V: TRBV6-5; CDR3: CASSYQWGIDPGELFF; DNA: TGTGCCAGCAGTTACCAGTGGGGCATAGACCCCGGGGAGCTGTTTTTT
J: TRBJ1-4; size: -; D: -; V: TRBV25-1; CDR3: CASSENREKLFF; DNA: TGTGCCAGCAGTGAAAACAGGGAAAAACTGTTTTTT
J: TRBJ2-2; size: -; D: -; V: TRBV9; CDR3: CASSPLGANTGELFF; DNA: TGTGCCAGCAGCCCCCTGGGGGCGAACACCGGGGAGCTGTTTTTT
J: TRBJ2-6; size: -; D: -; V: TRBV30; CDR3: CASDGPGRANVLTF; DNA: TGTGCCTCGGATGGGCCTGGGAGGGCCAACGTCCTGACTTTC
J: TRBJ2-1; size: -; D: -; V: TRBV9; CDR3: CASSVGSWNEQFF; DNA: TGTGCCAGCAGCGTAGGGTCCTGGAATGAGCAGTTCTTC
J: TRBJ2-2; size: few; D: -; V: TRBV2; CDR3: CASSEARVTTGELFF; DNA: TGTGCCAGCAGTGAAGCCCGAGTCACCACCGGGGAGCTGTTTTTT
J: TRBJ2-7; size: -; D: TRBD2; V: TRBV30; CDR3: CAWSKLAGSYEQYF; DNA: TGTGCCTGGAGTAAACTAGCGGGCTCCTACGAGCAGTACTTC
J: TRBJ2-2; size: few; D: -; V: TRBV7-2; CDR3: CASSSPIDRRSTGELFF; DNA: TGTGCCAGCAGCTCACCCATCGACAGGCGAAGCACCGGGGAGCTGTTTTTT
J: TRBJ2-3; size: -; D: TRBD1; V: TRBV28; CDR3: CASSPQNIGGYTDTQYF; DNA: TGTGCCAGCAGTCCTCAAAATATAGGGGGCTACACAGATACGCAGTATTTT
J: TRBJ2-5; size: few; D: -; V: TRBV7-9; CDR3: CASSLTQPGLVETQYF; DNA: TGTGCCAGCAGCCTAACACAACCGGGATTGGTAGAGACCCAGTACTTC
J: TRBJ1-2; size: few; D: -; V: TRBV18; CDR3: CASSPLDTDGYTF; DNA: TGTGCCAGCTCACCGCTCGACACCGATGGCTACACCTTC
J: TRBJ2-3; size: -; D: -; V: TRBV11-2; CDR3: CASSLWGQVTDTQYF; DNA: TGTGCCAGCAGCTTATGGGGGCAGGTCACAGATACGCAGTATTTT
J: TRBJ2-7; size: few; D: TRBD1; V: TRBV7-8; CDR3: CASSRRDRGRASNEQYF; DNA: TGTGCCAGCAGCCGACGAGACAGGGGAAGAGCCTCGAACGAGCAGTACTTC
J: TRBJ2-3; size: many; D: -; V: TRBV29-1; CDR3: CSVDITDTQYF; DNA: TGCAGCGTTGACATCACAGATACGCAGTATTTT
J: TRBJ2-1; size: few; D: -; V: TRBV6-5; CDR3: CASIPIGGSYNEQFF; DNA: TGTGCCAGCATCCCCATCGGGGGATCCTACAATGAGCAGTTCTTC
J: TRBJ2-7; size: -; D: -; V: TRBV4-2; CDR3: CASSLERGSYEQYF; DNA: TGTGCCAGCAGCCTCGAGAGGGGCTCCTACGAGCAGTACTTC
J: TRBJ1-6; size: -; D: -; V: TRBV30; CDR3: CAWSSGMLTSLHF; DNA: TGTGCCTGGAGTTCGGGAATGCTGACCTCACTCCACTTT
J: TRBJ1-2; size: few; D: TRBD1; V: TRBV7-9; CDR3: CASSHSGTANYGYTF; DNA: TGTGCCAGCAGCCACTCCGGGACAGCTAACTATGGCTACACCTTC
J: TRBJ1-1; size: -; D: TRBD1; V: TRBV5-1; CDR3: CASSVTGGPEAFF; DNA: TGCGCCAGCAGCGTTACAGGGGGACCTGAAGCTTTCTTT
J: TRBJ2-2; size: -; D: TRBD1; V: TRBV6-6; CDR3: CASGQGAPTGELFF; DNA: TGTGCCAGCGGACAGGGGGCGCCCACCGGGGAGCTGTTTTTT
J: TRBJ2-6; size: many; D: -; V: TRBV29-1; CDR3: CSAQGGSGANVLTF; DNA: TGCAGCGCCCAGGGGGGCTCTGGGGCCAACGTCCTGACTTTC
J: TRBJ2-2; size: -; D: -; V: TRBV6-1; CDR3: CASLWGLDTGELFF; DNA: TGTGCCAGCCTCTGGGGGCTAGACACCGGGGAGCTGTTTTTT